This T cell receptor (beta chain) was observed in a study of blood T cell repertoires in COVID-19. Study-wide background: T cells, B-cell-depleted T cells, or PBMCs supplied cDNA or gDNA.

TCRdb keeps only in-frame clones here, not all; method: immunoSEQ multiplex PCR. Of fewer than 350,000 clones listed, around 85% are singletons. After removal of 2 bases from V and 1 base from J, the junction contained 7 bases not matched to a gene. The germline V gene encodes CDR1 SGHTA and CDR2 FQGTGA. The CDR3 has 16 amino acids. Ages ranged from about 18 to 89 years, with residence in about 23 US areas. Cohorts were based on clinical histories the participants reported. A COVID-19 case had been met by exposed participants during the 2 weeks before study entry. This clonotype was sampled from a woman aged 30 to 39 who had been exposed to COVID-19. The sequenced material came from PBMCs or T cells enriched from blood (not recorded which). The V and J genes are TRBV7-3 and TRBJ1-1; TRBD1 matches 7 bases. CDR3 sequence: CASSLQGGSRNTEAFF. The CDR3 DNA reads TGTGCCAGCAGCTTACAGGGGGGATCGAGGAACACTGAAGCTTTCTTT.